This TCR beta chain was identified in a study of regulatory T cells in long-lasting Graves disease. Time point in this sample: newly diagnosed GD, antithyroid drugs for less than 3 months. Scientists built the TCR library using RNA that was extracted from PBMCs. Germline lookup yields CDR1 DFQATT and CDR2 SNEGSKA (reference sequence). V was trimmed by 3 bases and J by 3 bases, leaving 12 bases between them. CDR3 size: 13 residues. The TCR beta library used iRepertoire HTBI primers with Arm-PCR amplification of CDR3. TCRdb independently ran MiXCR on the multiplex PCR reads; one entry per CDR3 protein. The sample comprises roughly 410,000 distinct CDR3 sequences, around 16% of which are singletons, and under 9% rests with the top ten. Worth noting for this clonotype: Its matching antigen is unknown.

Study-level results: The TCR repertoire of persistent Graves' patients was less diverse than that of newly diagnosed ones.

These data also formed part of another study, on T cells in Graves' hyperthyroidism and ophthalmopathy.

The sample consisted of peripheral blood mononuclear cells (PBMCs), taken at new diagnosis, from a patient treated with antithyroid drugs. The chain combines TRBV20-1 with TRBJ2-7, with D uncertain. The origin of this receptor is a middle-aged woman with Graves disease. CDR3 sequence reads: CSARDAEDYEQYF. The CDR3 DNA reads TGCAGTGCTAGGGATGCAGAAGACTACGAGCAGTACTTC.